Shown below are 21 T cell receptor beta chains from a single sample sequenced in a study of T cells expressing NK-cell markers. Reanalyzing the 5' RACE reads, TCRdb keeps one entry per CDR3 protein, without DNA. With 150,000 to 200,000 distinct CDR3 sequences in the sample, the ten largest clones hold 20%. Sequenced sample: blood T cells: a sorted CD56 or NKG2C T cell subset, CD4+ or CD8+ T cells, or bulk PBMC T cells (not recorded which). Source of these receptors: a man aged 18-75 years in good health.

The CDR3 sequence: CASIPGVTTEAFF. The V call is TRBV2, the J call TRBJ1-1; TCRdb lists TRBD1, though no DNA is available to test this call. Germline loops: CDR1 SNHLY, CDR2 FYNNEI. CDR3 length equals 13 residues.

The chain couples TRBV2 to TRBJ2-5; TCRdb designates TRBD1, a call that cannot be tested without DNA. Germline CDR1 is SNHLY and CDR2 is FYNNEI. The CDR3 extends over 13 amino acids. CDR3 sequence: CASGRGQQETQYF.

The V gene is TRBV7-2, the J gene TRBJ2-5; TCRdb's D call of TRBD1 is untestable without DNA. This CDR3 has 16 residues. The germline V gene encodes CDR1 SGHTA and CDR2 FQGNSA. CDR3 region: CASSSHEAGGARAQYF.

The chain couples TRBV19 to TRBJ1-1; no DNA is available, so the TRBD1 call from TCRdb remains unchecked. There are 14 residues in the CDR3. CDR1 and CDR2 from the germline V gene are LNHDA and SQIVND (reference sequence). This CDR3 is CASSIGTDVAEAFF. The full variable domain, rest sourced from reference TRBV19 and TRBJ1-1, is DGGITQSPKYLFRKEGQNVTLSCEQNLNHDAMYWYRQDPGQGLRLIYYSQIVNDFQKGDIAEGYSVSREKKESFPLTVTSAQKNPTAFYLCASSIGTDVAEAFFGQGTRLTVV.

CDR3: CASSYGESVTGELFF. This chain joins TRBV6-5 and TRBJ2-2; TCRdb reports TRBD2, a call that lacks DNA to check it against. Germline V gene data show CDR1 as MNHEY and CDR2 as SVGAGI. This CDR3 has 15 residues.

The CDR3 is CASSQGSFGTEAFF. V and J are TRBV5-4 and TRBJ1-1; TCRdb's D call of TRBD1 is untestable without DNA. The CDR3 runs to 14 residues. Germline CDR1 SGHNT, CDR2 YYREEE (reference sequence).

The CDR3 loop reads CASSFPTRTIGADTQYF. The genes are TRBV12-1 and TRBJ2-3; the TCRdb D gene call, TRBD2, has no DNA to confirm it. TRBV12-1 is classified as a pseudogene. This CDR3 contains 17 residues.

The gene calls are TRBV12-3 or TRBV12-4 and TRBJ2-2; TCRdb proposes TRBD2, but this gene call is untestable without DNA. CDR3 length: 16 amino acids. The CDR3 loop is CASSPEAGANTGELFF.

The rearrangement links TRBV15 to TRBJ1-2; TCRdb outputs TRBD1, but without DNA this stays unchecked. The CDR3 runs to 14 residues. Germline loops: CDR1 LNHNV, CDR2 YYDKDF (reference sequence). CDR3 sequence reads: CATSSSDRLYGYTF.

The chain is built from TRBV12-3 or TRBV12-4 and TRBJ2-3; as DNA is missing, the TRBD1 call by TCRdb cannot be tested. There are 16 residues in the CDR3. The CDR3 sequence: CASSLSIDGMTDTQYF.

CDR3: CASSLAEGPYNEQFF. The genes are TRBV5-8 and TRBJ2-1. Germline V gives CDR1 SGHTS, CDR2 YDEGEE. This CDR3 is 15 amino acids long.

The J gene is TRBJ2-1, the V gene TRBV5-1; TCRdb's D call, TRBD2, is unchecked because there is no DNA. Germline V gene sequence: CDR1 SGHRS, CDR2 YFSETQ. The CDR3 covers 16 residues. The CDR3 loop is CASSLAGGEDYGEQFF.

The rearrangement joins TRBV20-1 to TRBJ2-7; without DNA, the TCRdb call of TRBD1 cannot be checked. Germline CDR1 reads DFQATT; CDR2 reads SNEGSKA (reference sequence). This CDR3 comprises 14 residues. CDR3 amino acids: CSARPGPHSYEQYF.

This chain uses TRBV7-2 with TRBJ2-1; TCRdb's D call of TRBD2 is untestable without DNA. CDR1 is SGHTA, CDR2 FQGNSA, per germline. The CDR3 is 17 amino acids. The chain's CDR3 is CASSLTSGGSSYNEQFF.

CDR3 amino acids: CASSYRDSIAYEQYF. The rearrangement joins TRBV3-1 to TRBJ2-7; lacking DNA, the TRBD1 call made by TCRdb goes unchecked. Germline V gene data show CDR1 as LGHDT and CDR2 as YNNKEL (reference sequence). The CDR3 is made up of 15 amino acids.

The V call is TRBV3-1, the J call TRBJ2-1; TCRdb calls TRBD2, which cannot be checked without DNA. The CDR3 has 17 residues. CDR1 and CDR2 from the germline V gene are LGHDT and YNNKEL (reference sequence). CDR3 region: CASSQTTSGGAYNEQFF.

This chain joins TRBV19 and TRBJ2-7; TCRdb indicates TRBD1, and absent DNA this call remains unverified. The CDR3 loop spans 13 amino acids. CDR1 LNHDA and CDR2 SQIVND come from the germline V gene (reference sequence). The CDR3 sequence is CASSQPGSYEQYF.

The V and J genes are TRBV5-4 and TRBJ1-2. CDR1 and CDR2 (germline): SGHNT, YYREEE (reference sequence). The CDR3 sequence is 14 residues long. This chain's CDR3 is CASSIGTADYGYTF.

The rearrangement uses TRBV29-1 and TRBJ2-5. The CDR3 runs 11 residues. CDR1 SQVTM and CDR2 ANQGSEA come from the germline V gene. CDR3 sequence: CSLTIVETQYF. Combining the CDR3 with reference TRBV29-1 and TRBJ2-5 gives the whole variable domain SAVISQKPSRDICQRGTSLTIQCQVDSQVTMMFWYRQQPGQSLTLIATANQGSEATYESGFVIDKFPISRPNLTFSTLTVSNMSPEDSSIYLCSLTIVETQYFGPGTRLLVL.

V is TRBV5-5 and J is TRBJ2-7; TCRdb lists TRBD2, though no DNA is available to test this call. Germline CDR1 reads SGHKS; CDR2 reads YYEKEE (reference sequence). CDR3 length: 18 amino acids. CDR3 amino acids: CASSLVRSLQGGLYEQYF.

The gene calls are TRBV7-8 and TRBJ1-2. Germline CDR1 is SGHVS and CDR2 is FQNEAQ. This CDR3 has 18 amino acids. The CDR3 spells CASSLPFLRDERSYGYTF.